The 27 T cell receptor beta chains below were found in one sample sequenced in a study of blood T cells in healthy people across ages. A second PCR, run for about 7 to 11 cycles, used a sample-barcoded 5' primer plus a J-beta primer mix. TCRdb itself ran the 5' RACE reads through MiXCR, one entry per CDR3 protein. This sample has around 710,000 distinct CDR3 sequences, with roughly 43% found just once. The sequencing sample was made of blood. The source is a woman aged 55-75 years in good health.

This clonotype appeared once. The V and J genes are TRBV29-1 and TRBJ2-5; 8 bases agree with TRBD2. CDR3 length equals 14 residues. CDR1 and CDR2 (germline): SQVTM, ANQGSEA. The ends lost 1 base at V and 11 bases at J; junction bases unmatched: 12. The CDR3 sequence is CSVEAAGVVNEQYF. CDR3 nucleotides: TGCAGCGTTGAAGCAGCGGGAGTTGTCAATGAGCAGTACTTC.

This clonotype was seen more than once but under ten times. This chain uses TRBV6-2 or TRBV6-3 with TRBJ1-1, with 8 bases identical to TRBD1. In germline, CDR1 is MNHEY, CDR2 SVGEGT. The CDR3 is made up of 14 amino acids. V trimming: 2 bases; J trimming: 5 bases; junction bases outside the gene matches: 4. CDR3 protein: CASSYIRGRTEAFF. The CDR3 bases are TGTGCCAGCAGTTACATCAGGGGGCGAACTGAAGCTTTCTTT.

The J gene is TRBJ2-1, the V gene TRBV10-1; 8 bases fit TRBD2. The J segment lost 0 bases and the V segment lost 4 bases, leaving 5 bases of the junction unmatched. The CDR3 is 16 amino acids. Germline loops: CDR1 WNHNN, CDR2 SYGVQD (reference sequence). This CDR3 is CASSVTSGASYNEQFF. For the CDR3, the DNA is TGCGCCAGCAGTGTAACTAGCGGTGCCTCCTACAATGAGCAGTTCTTC.

Remarks on this clonotype: One junction end disagrees with the germline gene, perhaps due to a read error. The CDR3 coding sequence is TGTGCCAGCAGTAACTCGATAATGTCGGTCAGACAAGAGACCCAGTTCTTC. Amino acid sequence: CASSNSIMSVRQETQFF. The chain has TRBV6-5 and TRBJ2-1; no clear D gene. The CDR3 runs 17 residues. The germline V gene encodes CDR1 MNHEY and CDR2 SVGAGI.

V gene TRBV6-2 or TRBV6-3 combines with J gene TRBJ2-7; TRBD2 agrees at 7 bases. The V segment lost 6 bases and the J segment 1 base; nucleotides outside the gene matches: 9. Germline loops: CDR1 MNHEY, CDR2 SVGEGT. The CDR3 is made up of 15 amino acids. The CDR3 reads CASRYRDYPSYEQYF. In DNA form, the CDR3 reads TGTGCCAGCAGGTACCGGGACTATCCATCCTACGAGCAGTACTTC.

Worth noting for this clonotype: One end of the junction does not line up with germline, which may come from a read error. V gene TRBV20-1 combines with J gene TRBJ2-3, with D unresolved. CDR3 length: 13 residues. Germline V lookup: CDR1 DFQATT, CDR2 SNEGSKA (reference sequence). The CDR3 DNA reads TGCAGTGCTCGACACGGAAGCACAGATACGCAGAATTTT. Translated, it gives CSARHGSTDTQNF.

The rearrangement uses TRBV6-2 or TRBV6-3 and TRBJ2-1, with 10 nucleotides matching TRBD1. The CDR3 extends over 15 amino acids. J was trimmed by 6 bases and V by 5 bases; bases with no gene match: 7. CDR1 is MNHEY, CDR2 SVGEGT, per germline. The CDR3 nucleotides read TGTGCCAGCAGTCGGCGGACAGGGGGAGGCAATGAGCAGTTCTTC. Its protein is CASSRRTGGGNEQFF.

The rearrangement joins TRBV12-3 or TRBV12-4 to TRBJ2-5; D unresolved. This CDR3 has 15 amino acids. The ends were cut back, 5 bases at V and 5 bases at J, with 18 bases in the middle. Here the CDR3 DNA reads TGTGCCAGCAGTCCCTGGGTGGGCCAGGCGGAGACCCAGTACTTC. Translating gives CASSPWVGQAETQYF.

This clonotype has a handful of counts. This chain uses TRBV9 with TRBJ1-5; D gene unclear. Germline V gives CDR1 SGDLS, CDR2 YYNGEE. V was cut by 3 bases and J by 7 bases, with 14 bases left in between. The CDR3 spans 14 residues. This CDR3 is CASSAKLGSQPQHF. CDR3 in DNA: TGTGCCAGCAGCGCGAAGCTTGGTAGCCAGCCCCAGCATTTT.

This chain connects TRBV20-1 to TRBJ2-7; 9 bases are a match to TRBD2. The CDR3 runs 14 residues. The germline CDR1 and CDR2 sequences are DFQATT and SNEGSKA (reference sequence). Losses at the gene ends were 2 bases for V and 5 bases for J; bases not matched to a gene: 7. The CDR3 DNA follows: TGCAGTGCTAGACTAGCGGGGTCTTGGGACGAGCAGTACTTC. Its protein is CSARLAGSWDEQYF.

This CDR3 is CATEDRKTYNEQFF. CDR3 in DNA: TGTGCCACCGAGGACAGGAAAACCTACAATGAGCAGTTCTTC. The chain links TRBV24-1 to TRBJ2-1, with 7 bases identical to TRBD1. Germline V gene lookup returns CDR1 KGHDR and CDR2 SFDVKD. V lost 9 bases to trimming and J lost 2 bases; unmatched junction nucleotides: 6. The CDR3 consists of 14 residues.

V is TRBV6-2 or TRBV6-3 and J is TRBJ2-1; 9 bases align to TRBD2. Trimming removed 0 bases from V and 7 bases from J; junction bases left unmatched: 13. Germline V gene data show CDR1 as MNHEY and CDR2 as SVGEGT. CDR3 length: 18 residues. CDR3 in DNA: TGTGCCAGCAGTTACTCGACTCGCGGGAGGGCCCATTTAAATGAGCAGTTCTTC. It codes for CASSYSTRGRAHLNEQFF.

The chain links TRBV5-4 to TRBJ1-4; the match to TRBD1 covers 7 bases. The CDR3 totals 16 residues. Germline V gene data show CDR1 as SGHNT and CDR2 as YYREEE (reference sequence). The V and J ends lost 0 bases and 8 bases, in that order; junction bases with no gene match: 10. The CDR3 sequence is CASSLANPGGREKLFF. The CDR3 DNA is TGTGCCAGCAGCTTGGCCAACCCAGGGGGGCGAGAAAAACTGTTTTTT.

The rearrangement joins TRBV7-3 to TRBJ2-1, with a tentative D call TRBD1 (6 bases). The ends were cut back, 5 bases at V and 5 bases at J, with 13 bases in the middle. The germline V gene encodes CDR1 SGHTA and CDR2 FQGTGA. The CDR3 extends over 14 amino acids. CDR3 in DNA: TGTGCCAGCAGCCAAGGGGGAGTTGACAATGAGCAGTTCTTC. It is translated as CASSQGGVDNEQFF.

J is TRBJ2-5 and V is TRBV12-3 or TRBV12-4; D call uncertain. The end of the DNA is better explained by TRBJ2-7, so the J call may be wrong. The CDR3 consists of 12 residues. CDR3 bases: TGTGCCAGCGGACGGGCCACCCACGAGCAGTACTTC. The encoded protein is CASGRATHEQYF.

The chain carries TRBV16 and TRBJ1-2; TRBD1 matches 8 bases. This CDR3 comprises 15 residues. CDR1 and CDR2 (germline): KGHSY, FQNENV. V lost 4 bases and J lost 3; bases outside the gene matches: 7. The CDR3 DNA follows: TGTGCCAGCAGCCGAGATCCGGGACAGGACTATGGCTACACCTTC. Its protein is CASSRDPGQDYGYTF.

As for this clonotype: A much larger clone lies one base from this, so it may be a read error. The genes are TRBV6-6 and TRBJ1-4; D call uncertain. Trimming pared 6 bases from V and 8 bases from J, leaving 19 bases between. The germline CDR1 and CDR2 sequences are MNHNY and SVGAGI (reference sequence). There are 15 residues in the CDR3. CDR3 residues: CASSGRGSSSEKLFF. CDR3 sequence (DNA): TGTGCCAGCAGCGGCCGCGGGTCCAGCAGCGAAAAACTGTTTTTT.

In its sample, this clonotype was seen a few times. V is TRBV5-5 and J is TRBJ1-1; D remains ambiguous. Germline CDR1 reads SGHKS; CDR2 reads YYEKEE (reference sequence). V was clipped by 2 bases and J by 9 bases, with 14 bases between them. The CDR3 is 13 amino acids. The CDR3 DNA sequence: TGTGCCAGCAGCTTAGGACCGGAAGGAAAAGCTTTCTTT. It codes for CASSLGPEGKAFF.

Details on this clonotype: A read error may produce the germline difference seen at one junction end. The rearrangement uses TRBV18 and TRBJ2-5; no definite D call. The V gene's germline CDR1 is KGHSH and CDR2 LQKENI. This CDR3 region has 12 residues. CDR3 sequence (DNA): TGTGCCAGCGCACCAGAGCAAGAGACCCAGTACTTC. This encodes CASAPEQETQYF.

The rearrangement links TRBV20-1 to TRBJ2-2; TRBD2 matches 8 bases. Germline-derived CDR1 and CDR2 are DFQATT and SNEGSKA (reference sequence). Trimming removed 0 bases from V and 1 base from J; junction bases left unmatched: 10. This CDR3 comprises 18 residues. The CDR3 sequence: CSARDHLAGGLNTGELFF. CDR3 bases: TGCAGTGCTAGAGATCATTTGGCGGGAGGACTGAACACCGGGGAGCTGTTTTTT.

This clonotype was found many times. The rearrangement uses TRBV7-9 and TRBJ2-1; no reliable D call. V was trimmed by 5 bases and J by 7 bases, leaving 15 bases between them. This CDR3 has 14 residues. CDR1 is SEHNR, CDR2 FQNEAQ, per germline (reference sequence). Here the CDR3 DNA reads TGTGCCAGCAGCGGACCCCAGAGTGGGAATGAGCAGTTCTTC. This sequence encodes CASSGPQSGNEQFF.

Turning to this clonotype: A single base separates this from a much larger clone, so it may be a read error. The chain recombines TRBV20-1 with TRBJ2-1; D uncertain. This CDR3 has 13 amino acids. The germline V gene has CDR1 DFQATT and CDR2 SNEGSKA (reference sequence). DNA for the CDR3: TGCGGTGCGTGGCAAAACTCCTACAATGAGCAGTTCTTC. As protein: CGAWQNSYNEQFF.

This clonotype was recorded at least ten times. The J gene is TRBJ2-1, the V gene TRBV4-1; 7 bases are a match to TRBD1. V was clipped by 4 bases and J by 2 bases; unmatched bases: 8. This CDR3 has 16 residues. CDR1 and CDR2 from the germline V gene are MGHRA and YSYEKL. DNA for the CDR3: TGCGCCAGCAGCCCGCCTGGGGACAGCCCCTACAATGAGCAGTTCTTC. Protein sequence: CASSPPGDSPYNEQFF.

This chain uses TRBV2 with TRBJ1-1; 7 bases line up with TRBD1. Germline CDR1 and CDR2: SNHLY and FYNNEI. The CDR3 is made up of 15 amino acids. V trimming: 4 bases; J trimming: 1 base; junction bases outside the gene matches: 6. The CDR3 reads CASSVLGQPNTEAFF. CDR3 bases: TGTGCCAGCAGTGTGCTGGGACAGCCGAACACTGAAGCTTTCTTT.

There are many counts of this clonotype. V usage is TRBV29-1 and J usage is TRBJ2-1; D not resolved. The V and J ends lost 7 bases and 0 bases respectively, with 13 bases between them. There are 14 residues in the CDR3. CDR1 and CDR2 (germline): SQVTM, ANQGSEA. The CDR3 DNA reads TGCAGCGCCCACAGCGAAAGCTCCTACAATGAGCAGTTCTTC. Translation gives CSAHSESSYNEQFF.

In this sample, this clonotype turned up a few times. This rearrangement joins TRBV15 to TRBJ2-5; 12 bases line up with TRBD1. J was trimmed by 11 bases and V by 3 bases; bases with no gene match: 10. Looked up from germline, CDR1 is LNHNV and CDR2 is YYDKDF (reference sequence). The CDR3 sequence is 15 residues long. The CDR3 here is CATSSPGTGGNEQYF. The CDR3 bases are TGTGCCACCAGCAGTCCAGGGACAGGGGGCAATGAGCAGTACTTC.

This clonotype was found a few times. Here the CDR3 reads CASSQLGGQETQYF. DNA of the CDR3: TGTGCCAGCAGCCAATTAGGGGGACAAGAGACCCAGTACTTC. The J gene is TRBJ2-5, the V gene TRBV3-1; perhaps TRBD1 as D (6 bases). Between the trimmed V and J ends, which lost 2 bases and 2 bases, there was a span of 9 bases. This CDR3 has 14 amino acids. The germline CDR1 and CDR2 sequences are LGHDT and YNNKEL (reference sequence).